In this sample, the clone carrying this TCR beta chain turned up a few times. What it binds is unknown. This CDR3 has 13 amino acids. CDR1 and CDR2 from the germline V gene are SGHDN and FVKESK. V gave up 0 bases and J gave up 5 bases, with 7 bases separating them. Every isolated RNA sample was fully reverse transcribed, so sequencing captured expressed TCRB transcripts. Measured with immunoSEQ multiplex PCR; TCRdb has only the in-frame clones, and not every one. The sample consists of approximately 84,000 clones, roughly 34% of them appearing once. These data are taken from a study of beta chain features in type 1 diabetes. Study-level points and caveats: Sampled from patients, naive, central memory and Treg TCRB repertoires appeared more similar than those sampled from healthy donors.

V and J are TRBV14 and TRBJ2-5; D call uncertain. The sequenced sample consisted of stem cell memory CD4+ T cells from blood. The receptor comes from a young woman in good health. The DNA of the CDR3 is TGTGCCAGCAGCCAAGACCCCAGGGAGACCCAGTACTTC. Translated, it gives CASSQDPRETQYF.